This TCR beta chain emerged from a study of shared clonotypes between healthy human individuals. The CDR3 runs to 14 residues. The germline V gene encodes CDR1 MNHNS and CDR2 SASEGT. V was clipped by 10 bases and J by 5 bases; unmatched bases: 8. A word on this clone: The antigen is undetermined.

Produced via immunoSEQ multiplex PCR; TCRdb's table is partial and in-frame only. The data hold approximately 1,500,000 clones, with over 95% observed a single time. Study observations and caveats: Expectations were that clonotype sharing among donors would be affected by sequencing depth. With few donors, the genetic and exposure-history diversity represented was limited. Naive subsets, compared against memory subsets, generally had larger estimated richness values.

Source material: naive CD4+ T cells sorted from blood. The subset denotes: CD45RA+ positively selected. This sequence joins TRBV6-1 and TRBJ1-4; 9 nucleotides match TRBD1. The receptor was isolated from a man under 40 in good health. The CDR3 DNA follows: TGTGCCACGTCGCTCGGGACAGGGAATGAAAAACTGTTTTTT. Amino acids: CATSLGTGNEKLFF.